Presented here are 21 T cell receptor beta chains from one specimen sequenced in a study of Tregs in tolerant kidney transplant recipients. The nonmyeloablative bone marrow transplants came from related graft donors, with transient mixed chimerism. Assay: immunoSEQ multiplex PCR; the TCRdb copy retains only in-frame clones and omits some. The sample carries nearly 50,000 clones, approximately 90% recorded once. Sequenced here: CD8+ T cells from blood (PBMCs), sampled 12 months after the transplant. Receptors were obtained from a human patient who received a combined kidney and bone marrow transplant. The T cells may come from the graft donor.

This chain joins TRBV7-8 and TRBJ2-3; no clear D. The CDR3 extends over 14 amino acids. V lost 5 bases to trimming and J lost 3 bases, with 12 bases between them. Germline CDR1 SGHVS, CDR2 FQNEAQ. The CDR3 bases are TGTGCCAGCAGCCTTGCGTTCCGGACAGATACGCAGTATTTT. It codes for CASSLAFRTDTQYF.

V is TRBV29-1 and J is TRBJ1-3, with 7 bases that match TRBD1. Losses at the gene ends were 4 bases for V and 0 bases for J; bases not matched to a gene: 3. There are 14 residues in the CDR3. Germline V CDR1 and CDR2: SQVTM, ANQGSEA. The CDR3 reads CSVAGTDSGNTIYF. Here the CDR3 DNA reads TGCAGCGTTGCCGGGACAGACTCTGGAAACACCATATATTTT.

The rearrangement joins TRBV19 to TRBJ1-1; TRBD1 matches at 8 bases. V was clipped by 6 bases and J by 2 bases; unmatched bases: 8. CDR1 is LNHDA, CDR2 SQIVND, per germline (reference sequence). The CDR3 runs 15 residues. The CDR3, as DNA: TGTGCCAGTAGGGAATATGGGACAGGTAACACTGAAGCTTTCTTT. It specifies CASREYGTGNTEAFF. Full variable domain (rest looked up from reference TRBV19 and TRBJ1-1): DGGITQSPKYLFRKEGQNVTLSCEQNLNHDAMYWYRQDPGQGLRLIYYSQIVNDFQKGDIAEGYSVSREKKESFPLTVTSAQKNPTAFYLCASREYGTGNTEAFFGQGTRLTVV.

Only one count was recorded for this clone. The V call is TRBV28, the J call TRBJ1-5, with D perhaps matching TRBD1 (6 bases). Germline V gene sequence: CDR1 MDHEN, CDR2 SYDVKM. The CDR3 sequence is 16 residues long. Trimming stripped 5 bases from V and 9 bases from J, with 23 bases between. The CDR3 loop reads CASSAGATQFKLPQHF. The CDR3 DNA reads as TGTGCCAGCAGTGCGGGGGCGACTCAGTTTAAATTGCCCCAGCATTTT.

The J gene is TRBJ2-7, the V gene TRBV9; tentative D call: TRBD2 (7 bases). The germline V gene encodes CDR1 SGDLS and CDR2 YYNGEE. There are 14 residues in the CDR3. With 2 bases removed from V and 6 bases from J, the gap between germline ends came to 15 bases. As DNA, the CDR3 is TGTGCCAGCAGCGTTCACAGGGAGGGAGGCGAGCAGTACTTC. Encoded protein: CASSVHREGGEQYF.

V gene TRBV6-4 combines with J gene TRBJ2-7, with TRBD2 matching over 9 bases. Unmatched junction bases numbered 11, after V lost 6 bases and J lost 2 bases. The CDR3 runs to 16 residues. CDR1 MRHNA and CDR2 SNTAGT come from the germline V gene. The CDR3 spells CASRGPKSGRPYEQYF. The DNA for the CDR3 is TGTGCCAGCAGGGGGCCCAAAAGCGGGAGGCCCTACGAGCAGTACTTC.

The chain couples TRBV19 to TRBJ2-5; 8 bases map to TRBD2. The V gene end was trimmed by 6 bases and the J gene end by 1 base; junction bases not matched to a gene: 7. Germline V gives CDR1 LNHDA, CDR2 SQIVND (reference sequence). CDR3 length equals 15 residues. CDR3 DNA: TGTGCCAGTAGACCCGGGACTAGGTCCCAAGAGACCCAGTACTTC. As protein: CASRPGTRSQETQYF.

This clone was seen just once. This chain connects TRBV19 to TRBJ1-2; 11 bases are shared with TRBD1. This CDR3 contains 15 residues. Per the germline V gene, CDR1 is LNHDA and CDR2 is SQIVND (reference sequence). J lost 5 bases, V lost 6 bases, and 8 bases had no gene match. The CDR3, as DNA: TGTGCCAGTAGCGAAGGGACAGGGGGTCTTTATGGCTACACCTTC. It is translated as CASSEGTGGLYGYTF.

The chain combines TRBV29-1 with TRBJ2-7; D possibly corresponds to TRBD2 (6 bases). The CDR3 contains 14 residues. Germline CDR1 is SQVTM and CDR2 is ANQGSEA. Trimming shortened V by 6 bases and J by 3 bases, and 18 bases separated the two germline ends. This CDR3 is CSVVGIAGGYEQYF. CDR3 DNA: TGCAGCGTCGTCGGGATAGCCGGGGGCTACGAGCAGTACTTC.

In regard to this clone: The junction and the germline gene differ at one end; a read error may be behind it. The chain combines TRBV7-2 with TRBJ2-7, with 10 bases that match TRBD2. Germline-derived CDR1 and CDR2 are SGHTA and FQGNSA. This CDR3 comprises 14 residues. CDR3 region: CASSSGLAIYGQYF. CDR3 bases: TGTGCCAGCAGCTCGGGACTAGCGATCTACGGGCAGTACTTC.

On this clone itself: A read error may produce the germline difference seen at one junction end. Other DNA sequences in this sample translate to the same CDR3. The V gene is TRBV23-1, the J gene TRBJ1-6, with D maybe TRBD1 (6 bases). TRBV23-1 is noted as an ORF with a role that remains uncertain. The CDR3 loop spans 15 amino acids. The CDR3 spells CASSQSTGDNSPLHF. In DNA form, the CDR3 reads TGCGCCAGCAGTCAATCGACAGGTGATAATTCCCCCCTCCACTTT.

The chain employs TRBV5-6 and TRBJ1-2, with a tentative D call TRBD1 (5 bases). This CDR3 is built from 14 residues. Germline-derived CDR1 and CDR2 are SGHDT and YYEEEE. V lost 6 bases, J lost 8 bases, and 20 bases lay in between. The CDR3 bases are TGTGCCAGCACCGCTTGGGGGGGTTGGGACGGCTACACCTTC. Protein: CASTAWGGWDGYTF. Full variable domain (rest looked up from reference TRBV5-6 and TRBJ1-2): DAGVTQSPTHLIKTRGQQVTLRCSPKSGHDTVSWYQQALGQGPQFIFQYYEEEERQRGNFPDRFSGHQFPNYSSELNVNALLLGDSALYLCASTAWGGWDGYTFGSGTRLTVV.

The chain is built from TRBV13 and TRBJ2-3; D perhaps matches TRBD1 (6 bases). The germline V gene has CDR1 PRHDT and CDR2 FYEKMQ (reference sequence). V was trimmed by 3 bases and J by 0 bases, leaving 16 bases between them. This CDR3 spans 17 amino acids. The CDR3 region has the DNA TGTGCCAGCAGCTTCCCGGGACAAGGACCTAGCACAGATACGCAGTATTTT. Its protein is CASSFPGQGPSTDTQYF.

This chain links TRBV29-1 with TRBJ2-5; 10 bases fit TRBD2. Germline V gene sequence: CDR1 SQVTM, CDR2 ANQGSEA. V shed 5 bases and J 5 bases; nucleotides not matched to a gene: 2. CDR3 length: 12 amino acids. Here the CDR3 DNA reads TGCAGCGTTCCTAGCGGGAGTGAGACCCAGTACTTC. Protein sequence: CSVPSGSETQYF.

This chain connects TRBV7-2 to TRBJ2-2; TRBD2 aligns across 9 bases. In germline, CDR1 is SGHTA, CDR2 FQGNSA. The junction had 14 bases not matched to a gene; V was cut back by 5 bases and J by 4 bases. This CDR3 region has 18 residues. The CDR3 DNA follows: TGTGCCAGCAGCACCCCCCCTACGAGCGGGAGGCTCACCGGGGAGCTGTTTTTT. Protein: CASSTPPTSGRLTGELFF.

This clone was counted once. The rearrangement joins TRBV27 to TRBJ1-3; tentative D call: TRBD1 (5 bases). The CDR3 has 15 residues. CDR1 and CDR2 from the germline V gene are MNHEY and SMNVEV (reference sequence). V was cut by 6 bases and J by 4 bases, with 16 bases left in between. CDR3 region: CASRPNLGVGNTIYF. The CDR3 DNA is TGTGCCAGCAGACCAAACCTAGGGGTGGGAAACACCATATATTTT.

This chain links TRBV7-9 with TRBJ2-5, with 7 positions matching TRBD2. V lost 0 bases, J lost 1 base, and 2 bases stayed unmatched. This CDR3 comprises 15 residues. From germline, CDR1 is SEHNR and CDR2 FQNEAQ (reference sequence). The CDR3 DNA reads TGTGCCAGCAGCTTAGCGCCTAGCGGCCAAGAGACCCAGTACTTC. It yields the protein CASSLAPSGQETQYF.

This sequence joins TRBV9 and TRBJ2-5, with 11 bases that match TRBD2. V shed 0 bases, J shed 4 bases, and the junction held 8 bases outside the gene matches. CDR3 length: 17 amino acids. The germline gives CDR1 SGDLS, CDR2 YYNGEE. Written as DNA, the CDR3 is TGTGCCAGCAGCGTAGATCCCCGACTAGCGGGGCTAGAGACCCAGTACTTC. Encoded protein: CASSVDPRLAGLETQYF.

The chain employs TRBV7-6 and TRBJ2-7; 9 bases align to TRBD1. CDR1 and CDR2 (germline): SGHVS, FNYEAQ. CDR3 size: 19 residues. The V and J ends lost 5 bases and 1 base, in that order; junction bases with no gene match: 18. This CDR3 is CASSPYAEGQGYFSYEQYF. CDR3 sequence (DNA): TGTGCCAGCAGCCCATACGCAGAGGGACAGGGATATTTTTCCTACGAGCAGTACTTC.

This chain uses TRBV7-8 with TRBJ2-7, with D unclear. Per germline, CDR1 SGHVS and CDR2 FQNEAQ. The CDR3 is 12 amino acids. Trimming pared 5 bases from V and 5 bases from J, leaving 10 bases between. The CDR3 protein is CASSPVLDEQYF. The CDR3 DNA follows: TGTGCCAGCAGCCCAGTGTTGGACGAGCAGTACTTC.

The V and J genes are TRBV7-8 and TRBJ1-3; D is uncertain. This CDR3 region has 16 residues. The V and J ends lost 5 bases and 2 bases respectively, with 16 bases between them. Germline CDR1 SGHVS, CDR2 FQNEAQ. CDR3 DNA: TGTGCCAGCAGCCCTATTGCGGGGATCCCTGGAAACACCATATATTTT. Translating gives CASSPIAGIPGNTIYF.